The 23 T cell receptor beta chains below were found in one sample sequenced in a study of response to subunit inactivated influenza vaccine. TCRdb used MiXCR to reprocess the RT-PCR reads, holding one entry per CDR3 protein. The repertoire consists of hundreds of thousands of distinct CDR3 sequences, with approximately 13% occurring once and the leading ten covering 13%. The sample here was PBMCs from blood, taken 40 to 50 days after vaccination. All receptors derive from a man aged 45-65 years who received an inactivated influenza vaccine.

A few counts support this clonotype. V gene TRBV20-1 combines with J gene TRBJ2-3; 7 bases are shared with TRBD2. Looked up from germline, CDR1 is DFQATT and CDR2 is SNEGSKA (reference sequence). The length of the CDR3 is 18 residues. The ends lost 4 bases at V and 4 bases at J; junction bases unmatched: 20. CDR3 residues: CSANGAGKKNSLADTQYF. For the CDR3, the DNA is TGCAGTGCTAATGGAGCGGGGAAAAAGAATAGCTTGGCAGATACGCAGTATTTT.

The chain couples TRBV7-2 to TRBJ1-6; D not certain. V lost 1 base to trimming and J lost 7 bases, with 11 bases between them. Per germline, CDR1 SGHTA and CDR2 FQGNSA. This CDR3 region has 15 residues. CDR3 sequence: CASSLVSTPNSPLHF. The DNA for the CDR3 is TGTGCCAGCAGCTTAGTGTCGACACCAAATTCACCCCTCCACTTT.

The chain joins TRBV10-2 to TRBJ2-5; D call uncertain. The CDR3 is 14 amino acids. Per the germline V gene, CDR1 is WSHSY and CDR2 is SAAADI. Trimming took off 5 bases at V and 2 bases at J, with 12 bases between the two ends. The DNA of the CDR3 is TGCGCCAGCAGTACCATCACCCCTCAAGAGACCCAGTACTTC. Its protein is CASSTITPQETQYF.

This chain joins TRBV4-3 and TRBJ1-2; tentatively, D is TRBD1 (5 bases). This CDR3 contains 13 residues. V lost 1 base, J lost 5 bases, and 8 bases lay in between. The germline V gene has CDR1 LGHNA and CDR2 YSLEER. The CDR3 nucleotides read TGCGCCAGCAGCCAAGCCAGGGAGTATGGCTACACCTTC. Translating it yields CASSQAREYGYTF.

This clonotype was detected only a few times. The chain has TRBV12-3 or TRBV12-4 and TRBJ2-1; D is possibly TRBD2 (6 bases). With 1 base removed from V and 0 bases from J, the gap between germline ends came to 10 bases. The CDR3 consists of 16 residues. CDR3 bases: TGTGCCAGCAGTTTAGTGGGCGGGATCTCCTACAATGAGCAGTTCTTC. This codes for CASSLVGGISYNEQFF.

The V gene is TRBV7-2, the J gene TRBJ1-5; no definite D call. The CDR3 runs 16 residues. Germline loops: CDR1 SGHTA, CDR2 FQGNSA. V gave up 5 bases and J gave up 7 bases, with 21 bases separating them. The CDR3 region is CASSVTFDPSVQPQHF. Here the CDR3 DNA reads TGTGCCAGCAGCGTTACCTTCGATCCGTCGGTCCAGCCCCAGCATTTT.

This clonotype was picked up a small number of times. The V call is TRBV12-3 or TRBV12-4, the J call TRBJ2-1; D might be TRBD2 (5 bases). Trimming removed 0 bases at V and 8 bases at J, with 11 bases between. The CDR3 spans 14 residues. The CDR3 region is CASSLALARDEQFF. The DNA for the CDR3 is TGTGCCAGCAGTTTAGCTTTAGCGAGGGATGAGCAGTTCTTC.

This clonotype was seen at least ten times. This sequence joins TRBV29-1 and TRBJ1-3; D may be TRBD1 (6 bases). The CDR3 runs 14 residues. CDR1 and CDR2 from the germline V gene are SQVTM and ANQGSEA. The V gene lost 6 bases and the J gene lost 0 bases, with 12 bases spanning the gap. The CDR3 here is CSVAGDNSGNTIYF. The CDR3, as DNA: TGCAGCGTCGCCGGGGACAACTCTGGAAACACCATATATTTT.

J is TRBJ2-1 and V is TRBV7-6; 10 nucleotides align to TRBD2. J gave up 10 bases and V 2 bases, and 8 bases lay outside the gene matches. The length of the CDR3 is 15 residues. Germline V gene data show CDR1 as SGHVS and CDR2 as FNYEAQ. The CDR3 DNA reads TGTGCCAGCAGCTTATCGAGCGGGAGGGGGAGAGAGCAGTTCTTC. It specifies CASSLSSGRGREQFF.

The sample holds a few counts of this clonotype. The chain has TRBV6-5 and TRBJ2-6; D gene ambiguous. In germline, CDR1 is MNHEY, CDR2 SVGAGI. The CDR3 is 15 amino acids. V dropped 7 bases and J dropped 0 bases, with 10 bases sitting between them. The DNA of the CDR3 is TGTGCCAGCATTTTTATCAACTCTGGGGCCAACGTCCTGACTTTC. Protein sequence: CASIFINSGANVLTF.

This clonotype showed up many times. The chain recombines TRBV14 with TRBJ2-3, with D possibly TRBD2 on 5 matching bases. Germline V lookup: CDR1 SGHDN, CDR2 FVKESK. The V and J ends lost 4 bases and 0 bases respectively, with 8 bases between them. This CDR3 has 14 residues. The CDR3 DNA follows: TGTGCCAGCAGCCTACTAGTTAGCACAGATACGCAGTATTTT. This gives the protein CASSLLVSTDTQYF.

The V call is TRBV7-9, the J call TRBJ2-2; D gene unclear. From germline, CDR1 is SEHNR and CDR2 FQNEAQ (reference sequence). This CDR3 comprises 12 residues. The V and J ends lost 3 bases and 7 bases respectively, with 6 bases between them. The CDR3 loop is CASSFEVGELFF. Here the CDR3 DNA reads TGTGCCAGCAGCTTTGAGGTCGGGGAGCTGTTTTTT.

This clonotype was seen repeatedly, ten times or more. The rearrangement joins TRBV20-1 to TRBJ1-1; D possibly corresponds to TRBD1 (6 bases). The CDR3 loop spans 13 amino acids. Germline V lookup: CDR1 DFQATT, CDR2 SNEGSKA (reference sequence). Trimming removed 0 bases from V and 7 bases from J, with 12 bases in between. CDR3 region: CSARDRGDFEAFF. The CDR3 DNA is TGCAGTGCTAGAGACAGGGGAGACTTTGAAGCTTTCTTT.

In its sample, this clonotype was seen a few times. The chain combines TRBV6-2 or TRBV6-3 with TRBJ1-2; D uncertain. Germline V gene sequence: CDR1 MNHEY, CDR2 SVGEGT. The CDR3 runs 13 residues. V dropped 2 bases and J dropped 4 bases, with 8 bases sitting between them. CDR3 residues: CASSYGGSYGYTF. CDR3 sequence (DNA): TGTGCCAGCAGTTACGGAGGATCCTATGGCTACACCTTC.

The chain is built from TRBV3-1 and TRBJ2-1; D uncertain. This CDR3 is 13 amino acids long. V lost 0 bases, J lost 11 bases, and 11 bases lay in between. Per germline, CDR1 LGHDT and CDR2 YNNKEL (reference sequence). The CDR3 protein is CASSQETVVKQFF. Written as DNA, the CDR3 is TGTGCCAGCAGCCAAGAAACGGTGGTGAAGCAGTTCTTC.

CDR3 region: CASSLDVSGQSETGYTF. The DNA of the CDR3 is TGTGCCAGCAGCTTGGACGTTTCGGGACAGTCGGAAACTGGCTACACCTTC. The chain employs TRBV5-5 and TRBJ1-2, with 7 bases that match TRBD1. Looked up from germline, CDR1 is SGHKS and CDR2 is YYEKEE (reference sequence). The CDR3 totals 17 residues. J lost 7 bases, V lost 0 bases, and 15 bases had no gene match.

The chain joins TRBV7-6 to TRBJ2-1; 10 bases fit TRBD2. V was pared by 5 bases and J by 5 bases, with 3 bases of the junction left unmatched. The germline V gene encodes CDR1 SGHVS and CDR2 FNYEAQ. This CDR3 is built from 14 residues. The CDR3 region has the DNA TGTGCCAGCAGCCCTAGCGGGAGAGACAATGAGCAGTTCTTC. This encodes CASSPSGRDNEQFF.

The CDR3 reads CASSYGFGASGSYEQYF. The CDR3, as DNA: TGTGCCAGCAGTTACGGATTTGGGGCTAGCGGGTCCTACGAGCAGTACTTC. The chain uses TRBV6-5 and TRBJ2-7; 8 bases are a match to TRBD2. The V gene's germline CDR1 is MNHEY and CDR2 SVGAGI. V trimming: 2 bases; J trimming: 1 base; junction bases outside the gene matches: 10. The CDR3 is 17 amino acids.

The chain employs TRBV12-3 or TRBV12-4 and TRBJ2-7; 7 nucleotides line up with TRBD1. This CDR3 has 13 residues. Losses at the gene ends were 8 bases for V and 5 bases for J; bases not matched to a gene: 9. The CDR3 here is CASRQGTHDEQYF. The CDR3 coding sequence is TGTGCCAGCCGACAGGGAACCCACGACGAGCAGTACTTC.

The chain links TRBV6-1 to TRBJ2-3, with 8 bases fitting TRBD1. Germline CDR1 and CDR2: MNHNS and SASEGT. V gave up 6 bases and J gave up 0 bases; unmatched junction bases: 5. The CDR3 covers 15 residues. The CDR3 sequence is CASSGQGGSTDTQYF. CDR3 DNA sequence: TGTGCCAGCAGCGGACAGGGCGGGAGCACAGATACGCAGTATTTT.

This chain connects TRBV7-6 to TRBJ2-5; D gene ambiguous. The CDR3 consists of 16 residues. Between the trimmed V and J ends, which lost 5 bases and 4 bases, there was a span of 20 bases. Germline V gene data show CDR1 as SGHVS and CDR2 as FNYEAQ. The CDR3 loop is CASSQQPKTGRETQYF. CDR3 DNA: TGTGCCAGCAGCCAACAACCTAAGACTGGGCGAGAGACCCAGTACTTC.

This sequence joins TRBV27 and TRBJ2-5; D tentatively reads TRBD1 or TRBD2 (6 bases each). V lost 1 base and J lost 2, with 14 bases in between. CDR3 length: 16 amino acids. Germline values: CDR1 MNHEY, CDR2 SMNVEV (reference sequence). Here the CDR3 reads CASSLFPGARQETQYF. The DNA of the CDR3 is TGTGCCAGCAGTTTATTTCCGGGGGCAAGACAAGAGACCCAGTACTTC.

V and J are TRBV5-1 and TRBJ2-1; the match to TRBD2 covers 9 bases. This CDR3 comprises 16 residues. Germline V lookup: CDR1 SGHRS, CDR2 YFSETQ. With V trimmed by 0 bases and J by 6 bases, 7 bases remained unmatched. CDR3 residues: CASSLVGGRGVNEQFF. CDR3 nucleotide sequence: TGCGCCAGCAGCTTGGTCGGCGGGAGGGGTGTCAATGAGCAGTTCTTC.